This is a list of T cell receptor beta chains from one sample in a study of blood T cell repertoires in COVID-19. The assay was immunoSEQ multiplex PCR, and TCRdb's table has in-frame clones only and misses some. The table lists approximately 110,000 clones, around 88% of them singletons. The sequenced material came from peripheral blood. These receptors originate from a woman between 45 and 60 years old with active or convalescent COVID-19. Both conserved end residues are part of each CDR3. D genes are given only for firm matches. Rows may omit the clone size; those that give it use once, few, many or a size class.

clone_size: once; v_call: TRBV7-9; d_call: NA; j_call: TRBJ2-5; cdr3_aa: CASSFGDSVQETQYF; cdr3_nt: TGTGCCAGCAGCTTCGGGGATTCCGTACAAGAGACCCAGTACTTC
clone_size: NA; v_call: TRBV19; d_call: NA; j_call: TRBJ1-5; cdr3_aa: CASSVQGRRNQPQHF; cdr3_nt: TGTGCCAGTAGTGTCCAGGGAAGGCGCAATCAGCCCCAGCATTTT
clone_size: NA; v_call: TRBV5-1; d_call: NA; j_call: TRBJ2-2; cdr3_aa: CASSLGENTGELFF; cdr3_nt: TGCGCCAGCAGCTTGGGAGAGAACACCGGGGAGCTGTTTTTT
clone_size: few; v_call: TRBV2; d_call: NA; j_call: TRBJ2-7; cdr3_aa: CASNDHSYEQYF; cdr3_nt: TGTGCCAGCAATGACCACTCCTACGAGCAGTACTTC
clone_size: NA; v_call: TRBV3-1/TRBV3-2; d_call: TRBD1; j_call: TRBJ1-5; cdr3_aa: CASSPGQGGGPQHF; cdr3_nt: TGTGCCAGCAGCCCAGGACAGGGTGGAGGGCCCCAGCATTTT
clone_size: few; v_call: TRBV3-1/TRBV3-2; d_call: NA; j_call: TRBJ2-7; cdr3_aa: CASSQAGLSYEQYF; cdr3_nt: TGTGCCAGCAGCCAAGCCGGTTTAAGTTACGAGCAGTACTTC
clone_size: NA; v_call: TRBV2; d_call: NA; j_call: TRBJ2-5; cdr3_aa: CASSPGQETQYF; cdr3_nt: TGTGCCAGCAGTCCGGGACAAGAGACCCAGTACTTC
clone_size: NA; v_call: TRBV5-8; d_call: NA; j_call: TRBJ2-3; cdr3_aa: CASSSREYWATDTQYF; cdr3_nt: TGTGCCAGCAGCTCCCGGGAGTATTGGGCCACAGATACGCAGTATTTT
clone_size: NA; v_call: TRBV5-4; d_call: NA; j_call: TRBJ2-1; cdr3_aa: CASSLGGQGAYNEQFF; cdr3_nt: TGTGCCAGCAGCTTGGGGGGGCAGGGAGCCTACAATGAGCAGTTCTTC
clone_size: NA; v_call: TRBV21-1; d_call: NA; j_call: TRBJ2-1; cdr3_aa: CASSKVRTSGTSYNEQFF; cdr3_nt: TGTGCCAGCAGCAAAGTGAGGACTAGCGGGACCTCCTACAATGAGCAGTTCTTC
clone_size: NA; v_call: TRBV6-2/TRBV6-3; d_call: NA; j_call: TRBJ2-7; cdr3_aa: CASSPSVGQYF; cdr3_nt: TGTGCCAGCAGCCCTTCCGTCGGGCAGTACTTC
clone_size: once; v_call: TRBV18; d_call: NA; j_call: TRBJ1-3; cdr3_aa: CASSAGELTGNTIYF; cdr3_nt: TGTGCCAGCTCAGCAGGGGAGCTTACTGGAAACACCATATATTTT
clone_size: NA; v_call: TRBV5-1; d_call: NA; j_call: TRBJ2-1; cdr3_aa: CASSLDFTREFF; cdr3_nt: TGCGCCAGCAGCCTCGACTTCACCCGCGAGTTCTTC
clone_size: NA; v_call: TRBV18; d_call: NA; j_call: TRBJ2-7; cdr3_aa: CASSPGAREQYF; cdr3_nt: TGTGCCAGCTCACCGGGGGCACGGGAGCAGTACTTC
clone_size: NA; v_call: TRBV6-5; d_call: TRBD1; j_call: TRBJ2-4; cdr3_aa: CASSPDRDIQYF; cdr3_nt: TGTGCCAGCAGTCCGGACAGGGACATTCAGTACTTC
clone_size: NA; v_call: TRBV4-3; d_call: NA; j_call: TRBJ2-1; cdr3_aa: CASSQDRTVKQFF; cdr3_nt: TGCGCCAGCAGCCAAGATCGAACGGTTAAGCAGTTCTTC
clone_size: NA; v_call: TRBV27; d_call: NA; j_call: TRBJ1-1; cdr3_aa: CASSSPFRRTEAFF; cdr3_nt: TGTGCCAGCAGTTCCCCTTTTAGGAGGACTGAAGCTTTCTTT